A selection of T cell receptor beta chains follows, all from one sample in a study of shared clonotypes between healthy human individuals. Sequenced by immunoSEQ multiplex PCR; TCRdb stores in-frame clones only, minus some. The data contain approximately 1.9 million clones, around 95% of them seen just once; the ten biggest clones take up under 2%. The sample was naive CD8+ T cells from PBMCs. The source is a man younger than 35 in good health. Some clones in this sample may be carry-over from other donors' samples. Both conserved end residues are part of each CDR3. D genes are given only for firm matches. Size is stated for part of the rows, as once, few or many counts, or as a class when the clone is expanded.

j_call | v_call | d_call | clone_size | cdr3_nt | cdr3_aa
TRBJ1-2 | TRBV11-2 | - | - | TGTGCCAGCAGCTTCTGGGACGACCCTGGGCACGATGGCTACACCTTC | CASSFWDDPGHDGYTF
TRBJ1-5 | TRBV7-2 | - | - | TGTGCCAGCAGCTGGACAGTGGGTCAGCCCCAGCATTTT | CASSWTVGQPQHF
TRBJ2-1 | TRBV7-3 | - | - | TGTGCCAGCAGTCCTAGGGAGGGGGCAACCTACAATGAGCAGTTCTTC | CASSPREGATYNEQFF
TRBJ2-7 | TRBV6-5 | TRBD1 | - | TGTGCCAGCAGTTACTCTGTGGGACAGGGAACCTACGAGCAGTACTTC | CASSYSVGQGTYEQYF
TRBJ1-1 | TRBV7-9 | TRBD1 | - | TGTGCCAGCAGCTTCAGGGGGCGGGGAACTGAAGCTTTCTTT | CASSFRGRGTEAFF
TRBJ2-3 | TRBV19 | - | - | TGTGCCAGTAGTACAGGACCTACAGATACGCAGTATTTT | CASSTGPTDTQYF
TRBJ2-2 | TRBV27 | - | - | TGTGCCAGCAGTACCAGGACTTACCCAGGTGCCGGGGAGCTGTTTTTT | CASSTRTYPGAGELFF
TRBJ1-2 | TRBV28 | - | - | TGTGCCAGCAGTCTTCGAGGTTCCGCCAACGGCTACACCTTC | CASSLRGSANGYTF
TRBJ2-2 | TRBV28 | - | - | TGTGCCAGCAGTTTGGCGTTGGAGCAGGTCGGTGCCGGGGAGCTGTTTTTT | CASSLALEQVGAGELFF
TRBJ2-7 | TRBV6-1 | TRBD2 | - | TGTGCCAGCAGCCTCGGACTAGCGGGAGCCTACGAGCAGTACTTC | CASSLGLAGAYEQYF
TRBJ1-5 | TRBV27 | - | - | TGTGCCAGCAGTTTATCGGGACGGCCGCCGACTAGCAATCAGCCCCAGCATTTT | CASSLSGRPPTSNQPQHF
TRBJ2-6 | TRBV27 | TRBD1 | - | TGTGCCAGCAGTCCGATACAGGGGGTTCAGTCTGGGGCCAACGTCCTGACTTTC | CASSPIQGVQSGANVLTF
TRBJ2-5 | TRBV7-2 | - | - | TGTGCCAGCAGCTTAGCGTGGATAGCTGGGGAGACCCAGTACTTC | CASSLAWIAGETQYF
TRBJ2-3 | TRBV30 | - | - | TGTGCCTGGAGTACAGCGGGCAGCACAGATACGCAGTATTTT | CAWSTAGSTDTQYF
TRBJ1-1 | TRBV28 | - | - | TGTGCCAGCAGTCCATCGGGGACGATTACTGAAGCTTTCTTT | CASSPSGTITEAFF
TRBJ2-7 | TRBV27 | - | - | TGTGCCAGCAGTTTATCTATGGGGGCTCACGACGAGCAGTACTTC | CASSLSMGAHDEQYF
TRBJ2-3 | TRBV2 | - | - | TGTGCCAGCAGTGAATATACAGGGTTCCCAGATACGCAGTATTTT | CASSEYTGFPDTQYF
TRBJ1-4 | TRBV7-9 | - | - | TGTGCCAGCAGCCGTGCAGGGGACCCTAATGAAAAACTGTTTTTT | CASSRAGDPNEKLFF
TRBJ2-1 | TRBV13 | - | - | TGTGCCAGCAGCTTAGAAGGACCGTCGGGGGAGCAGTTCTTC | CASSLEGPSGEQFF
TRBJ1-2 | TRBV4-3 | - | - | TGCGCCAGCAGCCAAGTATCGGGACGGGCTAACTATGGCTACACCTTC | CASSQVSGRANYGYTF
TRBJ2-7 | TRBV28 | TRBD2 | - | TGTGCCAGCAGTTCCCGACTAGCGGGAGGTACCAGGAGCTCCTACGAGCAGTACTTC | CASSSRLAGGTRSSYEQYF
TRBJ2-1 | TRBV13 | - | - | TGTGCCAGCAGCTTAGGCTCCTCCGGGTGGTTAAAGAATGAGCAGTTCTTC | CASSLGSSGWLKNEQFF
TRBJ1-3 | TRBV9 | TRBD1 | - | TGTGCCAGCAGCTATCGAATCGGGGACAGGGCTGGTGGAAACACCATATATTTT | CASSYRIGDRAGGNTIYF
TRBJ1-2 | TRBV28 | TRBD1 | - | TGTGCCAGCAGTCCACATTGGGGCTTAACCGGGACAGGGCATGGCTACACCTTC | CASSPHWGLTGTGHGYTF
TRBJ2-6 | TRBV7-9 | TRBD2 | once | TGTGCCAGCAGCTTAGCGCTAGCGGGGGGCTCTGGGGCCAACGTCCTGACTTTC | CASSLALAGGSGANVLTF
TRBJ2-2 | TRBV9 | - | - | TGTGCCAGCAGCGATCCGAAGGACTGGGACACCGGGGAGCTGTTTTTT | CASSDPKDWDTGELFF
TRBJ2-7 | TRBV27 | - | - | TGTGCCAGCAGTTTCGGGCTGAAATACGAGCAGTACTTC | CASSFGLKYEQYF
TRBJ1-2 | TRBV27 | - | - | TGTGCCAGCAGTTTCTTAACACGGACAGCGAAGAACTATGGCTACACCTTC | CASSFLTRTAKNYGYTF
TRBJ2-1 | TRBV6-5 | - | - | TGTGCCAGCAGTGTTCAGGGAAGCTCCTACAATGAGCAGTTCTTC | CASSVQGSSYNEQFF
TRBJ1-2 | TRBV11-1 | - | - | TGTGCCAGCAGCGCCTCCGGGACCCCGCATGGCTACACCTTC | CASSASGTPHGYTF
TRBJ1-2 | TRBV11-2 | - | - | TGTGCCAGCAGCTTAGCAGGGGACTATGGCTACACCTTC | CASSLAGDYGYTF
TRBJ2-1 | TRBV6-1 | TRBD1 | - | TGTGCCATTCAGAGGGGACAGAGCTCCTACAATGAGCAGTTCTTC | CAIQRGQSSYNEQFF
TRBJ2-1 | TRBV7-2 | TRBD2 | - | TGTGCCAGCATCGGACTAGATCACAATGAGCAGTTCTTC | CASIGLDHNEQFF
TRBJ2-7 | TRBV19 | - | - | TGTGCCAGTAGTCTAAGAGGTGGGGTCGAGCAGTACTTC | CASSLRGGVEQYF
TRBJ2-7 | TRBV7-6 | - | - | TGTGCCAGCAGCTTAGGGCGGGACATGTCCTACGAGCAGTACTTC | CASSLGRDMSYEQYF
TRBJ2-4 | TRBV7-9 | - | - | TGTGCCAGCAGCTTGGGGGCGATGGAGGACATTCAGTACTTC | CASSLGAMEDIQYF
TRBJ1-6 | TRBV30 | - | - | TGTGCCTGGAGTGTAGGTCTTGGAGGGCTGAATTCACCCCTCCACTTT | CAWSVGLGGLNSPLHF
TRBJ2-2 | TRBV10-3 | - | - | TGTGCCACCCTACCAGGGGAAACCGGGGAGCTGTTTTTT | CATLPGETGELFF
TRBJ1-3 | TRBV25-1 | - | - | TGTGCCAGCAGCGAAGGTGGGGCAGCGTCTGGAAACACCATATATTTT | CASSEGGAASGNTIYF
TRBJ2-1 | TRBV7-9 | - | - | TGTGCCAGCAGCTCCACAGGTAGCGGTGAGCAGTTCTTC | CASSSTGSGEQFF
TRBJ1-5 | TRBV6-1 | - | - | TGTGCCAGCAGTGAAGCACTGATGAAGTATAGCAATCAGCCCCAGCATTTT | CASSEALMKYSNQPQHF
TRBJ1-3 | TRBV30 | - | - | TGTGCCTGCAGAGGGGAATCTTCTACGCACACCATATATTTT | CACRGESSTHTIYF
TRBJ1-4 | TRBV4-1 | - | few | TGCGCCAGCAGCCAAGTTGACGGAACTAATGAAAAACTGTTTTTT | CASSQVDGTNEKLFF